This TCR beta chain was captured in a study of blood T cell repertoires in COVID-19. About the study: There were acute and convalescent COVID-19 samples, and they came from the United States, Italy and Spain. The analysed material was cDNA or gDNA that came from T cells, B-cell-depleted T cells, or PBMCs.

Trimming removed 2 bases from V and 1 base from J; junction bases left unmatched: 6. CDR3 size: 17 residues. Germline V gene sequence: CDR1 MNHNS, CDR2 SASEGT. Authors' analysis steps: By means of reference gene primer amplification, nucleated cell counts were estimated. Libraries were prepared by immunoSEQ multiplex PCR; TCRdb keeps only in-frame clonotypes and omits some of them. V and J calls plus clone size are reproduced from that table; the DNA served to infer D and trimming. Of under 200,000 clones in the sample, about four fifths were seen once. This receptor was taken from a man between 65 and 85 years old with active or convalescent COVID-19. Specimen: peripheral blood. This rearrangement joins TRBV6-1 to TRBJ2-4, with 9 bases fitting TRBD2. Here the CDR3 reads CASSELAGSVAKNIQYF. The CDR3 bases are TGTGCCAGCAGTGAACTAGCGGGGTCCGTCGCCAAAAACATTCAGTACTTC.